One sample yielded the 22 T cell receptor beta chains listed below, sequenced in a study of cytomegalovirus exposure and HLA in healthy donors. PCR involved 60 Vbeta and 13 Jbeta primers. Profiled with immunoSEQ multiplex PCR; TCRdb holds only in-frame clones, not every one. This table holds around 150,000 clones, roughly three quarters found once. The specimen sequenced was PBMCs. The source is a man aged 25 to 40 in good health and CMV-seronegative.

On this clone: The sample contains more than one DNA sequence encoding this CDR3. The chain combines TRBV27 with TRBJ1-2; a weak D match, TRBD1 (5 bases). Germline CDR1 is MNHEY and CDR2 is SMNVEV (reference sequence). CDR3 length: 12 amino acids. V lost 8 bases and J 4 bases, leaving 11 bases between the germline ends. The CDR3 protein is CASSTGGYGYTF. The DNA of the CDR3 is TGTGCCAGCTCGACGGGGGGCTATGGCTACACCTTC.

The sample holds one count of this clone. The chain carries TRBV15 and TRBJ2-1; 14 nucleotides line up with TRBD2. CDR3 size: 16 residues. V lost 2 bases to trimming and J lost 9 bases; unmatched junction nucleotides: 6. Looked up from germline, CDR1 is LNHNV and CDR2 is YYDKDF (reference sequence). The chain's CDR3 is CATSRQTSGRAGEQFF. In DNA form, the CDR3 reads TGTGCCACCAGCAGACAGACTAGCGGGAGGGCGGGTGAGCAGTTCTTC.

This chain uses TRBV5-1 with TRBJ1-1, with 7 bases matching TRBD1. The CDR3 runs 15 residues. The V gene's germline CDR1 is SGHRS and CDR2 YFSETQ. The V segment lost 5 bases and the J segment 1 base; nucleotides outside the gene matches: 8. DNA of the CDR3: TGCGCCAGCAGGCCGACAGGGACCCCGAACACTGAAGCTTTCTTT. This gives the protein CASRPTGTPNTEAFF.

The chain recombines TRBV18 with TRBJ2-7; 8 nucleotides agree with TRBD2. The CDR3 length is 14 residues. The trim removed 3 bases at V and 7 bases at J, leaving 8 bases unmatched. Germline CDR1 reads KGHSH; CDR2 reads LQKENI. This chain's CDR3 is CASSPPGGSAEQYF. The DNA for the CDR3 is TGTGCCAGCTCACCGCCGGGGGGGTCGGCGGAGCAGTACTTC.

V usage is TRBV28 and J usage is TRBJ2-5; a possible D gene is TRBD2 (5 bases). Germline CDR1 reads MDHEN; CDR2 reads SYDVKM. V lost 5 bases to trimming and J lost 0 bases, with 16 bases between them. The CDR3 extends over 16 amino acids. CDR3 nucleotide sequence: TGTGCCAGCAGTGAACCCGGGCCGGGAAACCAAGAGACCCAGTACTTC. Translated: CASSEPGPGNQETQYF.

The V and J genes are TRBV5-4 and TRBJ2-2; TRBD1 aligns across 7 bases. This CDR3 region has 13 residues. The V gene's germline CDR1 is SGHNT and CDR2 YYREEE (reference sequence). Trimming cost V 2 bases and J 8 bases; bases outside gene matches: 3. The CDR3 DNA is TGTGCCAGCAGCTTTACAGGGGAAGGGGAGCTGTTTTTT. Protein product: CASSFTGEGELFF.

This clone was found once. The chain recombines TRBV11-2 with TRBJ2-5; a possible D gene is TRBD2 (6 bases). This CDR3 region has 14 residues. The V gene lost 4 bases and the J gene lost 5 bases, with 14 bases spanning the gap. The V gene's germline CDR1 is SGHAT and CDR2 FQNNGV. This CDR3 is CASSSGSHVETQYF. In DNA form, the CDR3 reads TGTGCCAGCAGCTCCGGGAGCCACGTGGAGACCCAGTACTTC.

The J gene is TRBJ1-2, the V gene TRBV4-1; the D gene is possibly TRBD1 (5 bases). CDR1 MGHRA and CDR2 YSYEKL come from the germline V gene. V was clipped by 0 bases and J by 8 bases, with 16 bases between them. The CDR3 spans 15 residues. For the CDR3, the DNA is TGCGCCAGCAGCCAAGAATTAAGGACGGAGGGGGGCTACACCTTC. This codes for CASSQELRTEGGYTF.

The chain links TRBV9 to TRBJ2-1; D not resolved. This CDR3 spans 12 amino acids. Germline assignment: CDR1 SGDLS and CDR2 YYNGEE. Trimming removed 0 bases at V and 7 bases at J, with 5 bases between. The CDR3 sequence: CASSVDGNEQFF. In DNA form, the CDR3 reads TGTGCCAGCAGCGTAGACGGGAATGAGCAGTTCTTC.

This rearrangement joins TRBV19 to TRBJ2-7, with unresolved D. The ends were cut back, 6 bases at V and 0 bases at J, with 21 bases in the middle. The germline V gene encodes CDR1 LNHDA and CDR2 SQIVND (reference sequence). This CDR3 has 17 residues. The CDR3 region has the DNA TGTGCCAGTAGCGTCATCCCTCGTATCACAAGCTCCTACGAGCAGTACTTC. It is translated as CASSVIPRITSSYEQYF.

The chain uses TRBV28 and TRBJ1-1; TRBD1 aligns across 7 bases. Germline CDR1 is MDHEN and CDR2 is SYDVKM. CDR3 length equals 13 residues. V lost 1 base, J lost 11 bases, and 7 bases stayed unmatched. The CDR3 is CASSLLQGNSAFF. In nucleotides, the CDR3 is TGTGCCAGCAGTTTATTACAGGGGAATAGCGCTTTCTTT. The full variable domain, with the rest looked up from reference TRBV28 and TRBJ1-1, is DVKVTQSSRYLVKRTGEKVFLECVQDMDHENMFWYRQDPGLGLRLIYFSYDVKMKEKGDIPEGYSVSREKKERFSLILESASTNQTSMYLCASSLLQGNSAFFGQGTRLTVV.

With regard to this clone: The junction does not match germline at one end; this may be a read error. The chain employs TRBV7-8 and TRBJ2-1, with 7 bases aligning to TRBD2. This CDR3 contains 14 residues. Per the germline V gene, CDR1 is SGHVS and CDR2 is FQNEAQ. As DNA, the CDR3 is TGTACCAGCAGCCCCCTGCGGGAGTACAATGAGCAGTTCTTC. It specifies CTSSPLREYNEQFF. Full variable domain (remainder filled in from reference TRBV7-8 and TRBJ2-1): GAGVSQSPRYKVAKRGQDVALRCDPISGHVSLFWYQQALGQGPEFLTYFQNEAQLDKSGLPSDRFFAERPEGSVSTLKIQRTQQEDSAVYLCTSSPLREYNEQFFGPGTRLTVL.

The rearrangement uses TRBV6-5 and TRBJ1-5; 7 bases fit TRBD1. The V gene end was trimmed by 6 bases and the J gene end by 9 bases; junction bases not matched to a gene: 11. CDR1 is MNHEY, CDR2 SVGAGI, per germline. The length of the CDR3 is 14 residues. CDR3 region: CASRAATGSAPQHF. CDR3 sequence (DNA): TGTGCCAGCAGAGCAGCGACAGGGTCTGCGCCCCAGCATTTT.

This clone was detected only a few times. The gene calls are TRBV6-5 and TRBJ2-2; D gene unclear. Per the germline V gene, CDR1 is MNHEY and CDR2 is SVGAGI. Trimming cost V 2 bases and J 6 bases, with 7 bases left between them. CDR3 size: 13 residues. Here the CDR3 reads CASSYSLPGELFF. The CDR3 coding sequence is TGTGCCAGCAGTTACAGCTTGCCCGGGGAGCTGTTTTTT.

This clone was seen only once. The V gene is TRBV19, the J gene TRBJ2-1, with TRBD2 matching over 9 bases. This CDR3 contains 18 residues. Trimming took 3 bases from V and 2 from J; bases not matched to a gene: 11. Germline CDR1 LNHDA, CDR2 SQIVND (reference sequence). The DNA for the CDR3 is TGTGCCAGTAGTATTGAACTAGCGGGCCCGGGGCCCTACAATGAGCAGTTCTTC. It is translated as CASSIELAGPGPYNEQFF.

The rearrangement uses TRBV10-3 and TRBJ2-7; D not resolved. Germline loops: CDR1 ENHRY, CDR2 SYGVKD. V dropped 0 bases and J dropped 3 bases, with 12 bases sitting between them. The CDR3 is 15 amino acids. The CDR3 is CAISESSRSLYEQYF. DNA of the CDR3: TGTGCCATCAGTGAGTCGAGCAGGTCCCTCTACGAGCAGTACTTC.

A single count supports this clone. The chain recombines TRBV7-3 with TRBJ2-2; perhaps TRBD1 as D (5 bases). This CDR3 is 14 amino acids long. Germline CDR1 SGHTA, CDR2 FQGTGA. V was cut by 5 bases and J by 7 bases, with 14 bases left in between. The CDR3 bases are TGTGCCAGCAGCCCCCAGGGCTCCCACGGGGAGCTGTTTTTT. Its translation is CASSPQGSHGELFF. Full variable domain (remainder filled in from reference TRBV7-3 and TRBJ2-2): GAGVSQTPSNKVTEKGKYVELRCDPISGHTALYWYRQSLGQGPEFLIYFQGTGAADDSGLPNDRFFAVRPEGSVSTLKIQRTERGDSAVYLCASSPQGSHGELFFGEGSRLTVL.

This clone was seen a few times. The chain is built from TRBV7-9 and TRBJ2-3, with 7 bases aligning to TRBD2. The V gene end was trimmed by 1 base and the J gene end by 3 bases; junction bases not matched to a gene: 7. CDR3 length: 16 amino acids. Germline assignment: CDR1 SEHNR and CDR2 FQNEAQ (reference sequence). The CDR3: CASSLGGGGVTDTQYF. Written as DNA, the CDR3 is TGTGCCAGCAGCTTAGGGGGGGGAGGAGTGACAGATACGCAGTATTTT.

With respect to this clone: Compared with germline, one end of the junction differs, possibly owing to a read error. The V call is TRBV9, the J call TRBJ2-3, with 8 positions matching TRBD2. Germline CDR1 and CDR2: SGDLS and YYNGEE. The CDR3 length is 16 residues. CDR3 coding DNA: TGTACCAGCAGCGTAGGGGGTAGCGGGACGGGAGATACGCAGTATTTT. As protein: CTSSVGGSGTGDTQYF.

The CDR3 is CASSSPSSFGYTF. The CDR3 DNA reads TGTGCCAGCAGCTCCCCTTCGTCGTTTGGCTACACCTTC. The V call is TRBV5-4, the J call TRBJ1-2; D remains ambiguous. Trimming took 3 bases from V and 7 from J, leaving 13 bases between them. Germline V gene lookup returns CDR1 SGHNT and CDR2 YYREEE (reference sequence). This CDR3 region has 13 residues.

This chain uses TRBV11-2 with TRBJ2-7, with D perhaps matching TRBD1 (6 bases). This CDR3 is 14 amino acids long. V lost 4 bases and J 4 bases, leaving 14 bases between the germline ends. CDR1 SGHAT and CDR2 FQNNGV come from the germline V gene. The DNA of the CDR3 is TGTGCCAGCAGCTCGGGGACAAGGAGGTACGAGCAGTACTTC. Its protein is CASSSGTRRYEQYF.

The chain has TRBV27 and TRBJ2-1, with 8 bases matching TRBD2. Germline CDR1 and CDR2: MNHEY and SMNVEV (reference sequence). The CDR3 length is 17 residues. J gave up 7 bases and V 5 bases, and 16 bases lay outside the gene matches. CDR3: CASSPYYIGLAENEQFF. In nucleotides, the CDR3 is TGTGCCAGCAGTCCCTACTACATAGGACTAGCTGAGAATGAGCAGTTCTTC.